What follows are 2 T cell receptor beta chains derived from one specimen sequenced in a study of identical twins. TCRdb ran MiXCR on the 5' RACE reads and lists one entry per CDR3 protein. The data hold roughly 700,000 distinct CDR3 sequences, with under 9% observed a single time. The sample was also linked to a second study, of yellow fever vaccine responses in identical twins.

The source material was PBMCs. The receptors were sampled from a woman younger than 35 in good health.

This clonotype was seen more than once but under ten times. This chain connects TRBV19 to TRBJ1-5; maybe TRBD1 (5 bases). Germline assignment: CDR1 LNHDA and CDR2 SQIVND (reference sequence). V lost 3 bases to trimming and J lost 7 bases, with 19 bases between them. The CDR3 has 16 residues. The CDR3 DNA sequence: TGTGCCAGTAGTATGGTCCAGGGAATTTATAACCAGCCCCAGCATTTT. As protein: CASSMVQGIYNQPQHF.

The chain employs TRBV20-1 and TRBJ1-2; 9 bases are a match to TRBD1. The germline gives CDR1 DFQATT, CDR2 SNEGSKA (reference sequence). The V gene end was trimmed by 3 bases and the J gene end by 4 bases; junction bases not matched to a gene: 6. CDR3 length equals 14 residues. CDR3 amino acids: CSASGDREGYGYTF. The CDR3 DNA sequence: TGCAGTGCTAGTGGGGACAGGGAGGGCTATGGCTACACCTTC.